These 24 T cell receptor beta chains were all obtained from the same sample, sequenced in a study of cytotoxic CD8 clonotypes in ibrutinib-treated CLL. The method was immunoSEQ multiplex PCR; TCRdb's version includes in-frame clones alone and lacks a portion of them. Of some 80,000 clones listed, roughly 77% are singletons. Sequencing used PBMCs, obtained after 12 months of ibrutinib treatment. These receptor sequences come from a human donor with chronic lymphocytic leukemia.

The chain couples TRBV7-9 to TRBJ2-7, with TRBD1 matching 8 bases. From germline, CDR1 is SEHNR and CDR2 FQNEAQ (reference sequence). This CDR3 is built from 13 residues. The V and J ends lost 7 bases and 6 bases, in that order; junction bases with no gene match: 8. The CDR3 region is CASTAGTGGEQYF. In DNA, the CDR3 is TGTGCCAGCACCGCGGGGACAGGCGGCGAGCAGTACTTC.

Details on this clone: The junction differs from germline at one of its ends, possibly a read error. The chain recombines TRBV7-7 with TRBJ1-1; D not resolved. The V gene's germline CDR1 is SSHAT and CDR2 FNYEAQ (reference sequence). The CDR3 length is 9 residues. In DNA form, the CDR3 reads TGTGCTAGCAACCCCGGTGCTTTCTTT. Translated, it gives CASNPGAFF.

The chain couples TRBV28 to TRBJ2-4, with a possible D match to TRBD2 (6 bases). The germline V gene encodes CDR1 MDHEN and CDR2 SYDVKM. The CDR3 loop spans 14 amino acids. With 6 bases removed from V and 4 bases from J, the gap between germline ends came to 13 bases. The CDR3, as DNA: TGTGCCAGCAGCAGGGCACGGGGGAAAAACATTCAGTACTTC. Translating gives CASSRARGKNIQYF.

The chain uses TRBV15 and TRBJ1-2; D gene unclear. There are 15 residues in the CDR3. Trimming took off 0 bases at V and 4 bases at J, with 12 bases between the two ends. CDR1 is LNHNV and CDR2 is YYDKDF in the germline V gene (reference sequence). The CDR3 sequence: CATSRDKAELYGYTF. In DNA form, the CDR3 reads TGTGCCACCAGCAGAGATAAGGCAGAGCTCTATGGCTACACCTTC.

This clone was found a few times. DNA for the CDR3: TGTGCCATCAGTGTCCAAGGGGCACCCTACGAGCAGTACTTC. Protein product: CAISVQGAPYEQYF. V gene TRBV10-3 combines with J gene TRBJ2-7; possibly TRBD1 for D (5 bases). The germline CDR1 and CDR2 sequences are ENHRY and SYGVKD. Trimming left V 4 bases short and J 2 bases short, with 12 bases between. The CDR3 extends over 14 amino acids.

The V call is TRBV10-3, the J call TRBJ2-3; no clear D. Trimming took off 4 bases at V and 9 bases at J, with 11 bases between the two ends. CDR1 is ENHRY and CDR2 is SYGVKD in the germline V gene. This CDR3 is 12 amino acids long. The CDR3 protein is CAISVQQDTQYF. The CDR3 DNA sequence: TGTGCCATCAGTGTTCAGCAGGACACGCAGTATTTT.

The rearrangement uses TRBV13 and TRBJ2-7, with D perhaps matching TRBD2 (7 bases). CDR3 length: 15 amino acids. CDR1 and CDR2 from the germline V gene are PRHDT and FYEKMQ (reference sequence). The ends were cut back, 1 base at V and 4 bases at J, with 14 bases in the middle. The CDR3 here is CASSLAPGGQYEQYF. The CDR3 DNA sequence: TGTGCCAGCAGCTTAGCCCCGGGGGGACAATACGAGCAGTACTTC. The full variable domain, with the rest looked up from reference TRBV13 and TRBJ2-7, is AAGVIQSPRHLIKEKRETATLKCYPIPRHDTVYWYQQGPGQDPQFLISFYEKMQSDKGSIPDRFSAQQFSDYHSELNMSSLELGDSALYFCASSLAPGGQYEQYFGPGTRLTVT.

The chain employs TRBV5-1 and TRBJ2-1; 8 bases agree with TRBD1. Trimming at V came to 4 bases and at J to 10 bases, leaving 10 bases not matched to a gene. The CDR3 runs to 14 residues. Looked up from germline, CDR1 is SGHRS and CDR2 is YFSETQ. Here the CDR3 reads CASSPQGASSEQFF. The CDR3 region has the DNA TGCGCCAGCAGCCCCCAGGGGGCGAGTTCGGAGCAGTTCTTC.

The chain recombines TRBV7-9 with TRBJ2-1; no clear D gene. The length of the CDR3 is 11 residues. V lost 5 bases and J 4 bases, leaving 3 bases between the germline ends. Germline CDR1 reads SEHNR; CDR2 reads FQNEAQ (reference sequence). The CDR3 nucleotides read TGTGCCAGCAGCCCGTACAATGAGCAGTTCTTC. Encoded protein: CASSPYNEQFF.

The V call is TRBV9, the J call TRBJ2-5, with 8 bases aligning to TRBD2. Unmatched junction bases numbered 6, after V lost 3 bases and J lost 2 bases. The germline V gene has CDR1 SGDLS and CDR2 YYNGEE. CDR3 length: 15 residues. CDR3 sequence: CASSASGGGQETQYF. The CDR3 region has the DNA TGTGCCAGCAGCGCCAGCGGGGGCGGTCAAGAGACCCAGTACTTC.

The V and J genes are TRBV5-1 and TRBJ2-2; TRBD2 aligns across 7 bases. The germline V gene has CDR1 SGHRS and CDR2 YFSETQ. This CDR3 spans 16 amino acids. V trimming: 4 bases; J trimming: 6 bases; junction bases outside the gene matches: 12. The DNA for the CDR3 is TGCGCCAGCAGCCCGGGGGGACTAATGGGTTCCGGGGAGCTGTTTTTT. This codes for CASSPGGLMGSGELFF.

The chain carries TRBV28 and TRBJ1-5; TRBD1 matches 11 bases. The CDR3 extends over 14 amino acids. Germline loops: CDR1 MDHEN, CDR2 SYDVKM. V shed 5 bases and J 5 bases; nucleotides not matched to a gene: 2. The CDR3: CASSLGQGDQPQHF. The DNA for the CDR3 is TGTGCCAGCAGTCTGGGACAGGGGGATCAGCCCCAGCATTTT.

V and J are TRBV7-8 and TRBJ1-2; D ambiguous. Germline-derived CDR1 and CDR2 are SGHVS and FQNEAQ. This CDR3 is built from 14 residues. Trimming left V 5 bases short and J 0 bases short, with 10 bases between. CDR3 residues: CASSPGPANYGYTF. CDR3 bases: TGTGCCAGCAGCCCCGGACCTGCTAACTATGGCTACACCTTC. The full variable domain, with the rest looked up from reference TRBV7-8 and TRBJ1-2, is GAGVSQSPRYKVAKRGQDVALRCDPISGHVSLFWYQQALGQGPEFLTYFQNEAQLDKSGLPSDRFFAERPEGSVSTLKIQRTQQEDSAVYLCASSPGPANYGYTFGSGTRLTVV.

This sequence joins TRBV4-2 and TRBJ2-1; 12 bases map to TRBD2. V lost 4 bases to trimming and J lost 0 bases; unmatched junction nucleotides: 7. The CDR3 consists of 18 residues. Germline V gives CDR1 LGHNA, CDR2 YNFKEQ. This CDR3 reads CASSPLAGGPLSYNEQFF. The CDR3, as DNA: TGTGCCAGCAGCCCGCTAGCGGGAGGGCCCCTCTCCTACAATGAGCAGTTCTTC.

In this sample, this clone turned up many times. This sequence joins TRBV25-1 and TRBJ2-2; D not resolved. Germline loops: CDR1 MGHDK, CDR2 SYGVNS. There are 14 residues in the CDR3. Trimming took off 3 bases at V and 5 bases at J, with 10 bases between the two ends. The CDR3 nucleotides are TGTGCCAGCAGTGACCGGACCCATACCGGGGAGCTGTTTTTT. It encodes CASSDRTHTGELFF.

The chain uses TRBV6-7 and TRBJ2-3; TRBD2 matches 10 bases. TRBV6-7 is flagged as an ORF with uncertain function. The junction had 6 bases not matched to a gene; V was cut back by 5 bases and J by 1 base. The CDR3 covers 16 residues. The DNA of the CDR3 is TGTGCCAGCAGTCACAATGGACTAGCGGGCACAGATACGCAGTATTTT. Translating it yields CASSHNGLAGTDTQYF.

The sample holds a few counts of this clone. This chain joins TRBV5-6 and TRBJ1-2; D remains ambiguous. Trimming shortened V by 0 bases and J by 8 bases, and 8 bases separated the two germline ends. CDR3 length: 12 residues. Germline assignment: CDR1 SGHDT and CDR2 YYEEEE. The CDR3 nucleotides read TGTGCCAGCAGCTTGGCGATGGGCGGCTACACCTTC. Translation: CASSLAMGGYTF.

V and J are TRBV14 and TRBJ2-5; TRBD1 might be the D (6 bases). With 0 bases removed from V and 9 bases from J, the gap between germline ends came to 11 bases. The CDR3 is made up of 13 amino acids. Germline CDR1 reads SGHDN; CDR2 reads FVKESK. CDR3: CASSQDPTGPQYF. The CDR3 DNA sequence: TGTGCCAGCAGCCAAGACCCTACAGGGCCCCAGTACTTC.

The CDR3 is CASSQDRGLMRGYTF. The CDR3 DNA sequence: TGCGCCAGCAGCCAAGATCGCGGGCTAATGAGGGGCTACACCTTC. The chain links TRBV4-3 to TRBJ1-2; no definite D call. The CDR3 has 15 residues. Trimming took 0 bases from V and 8 from J, leaving 16 bases between them. CDR1 is LGHNA and CDR2 is YSLEER in the germline V gene.

This chain uses TRBV6-5 with TRBJ2-1; 14 bases align to TRBD2. J was trimmed by 10 bases and V by 6 bases; bases with no gene match: 8. The CDR3 extends over 15 amino acids. The germline CDR1 and CDR2 sequences are MNHEY and SVGAGI. The CDR3 DNA follows: TGTGCCAGCAGCAGACTAGCGGGAGGGCCGGCGGAGCAGTTCTTC. The encoded protein is CASSRLAGGPAEQFF.

The chain links TRBV10-3 to TRBJ2-7, with 11 bases lining up with TRBD2. Germline V gives CDR1 ENHRY, CDR2 SYGVKD. The V and J ends lost 5 bases and 6 bases, in that order; junction bases with no gene match: 6. CDR3 length equals 14 residues. The CDR3 DNA sequence: TGTGCCATCAGTCCCGCCGGGACTAGCGGCGAGCAGTACTTC. Its translation is CAISPAGTSGEQYF.

This clone is medium-sized (0.01 to 0.1%). This chain uses TRBV7-9 with TRBJ2-3; 7 nucleotides match TRBD2. There are 15 residues in the CDR3. With V trimmed by 5 bases and J by 3 bases, 8 bases remained unmatched. Germline assignment: CDR1 SEHNR and CDR2 FQNEAQ (reference sequence). CDR3 DNA: TGTGCCAGCAGCCCGGGAAGCGGGGAGACAGATACGCAGTATTTT. Translation gives CASSPGSGETDTQYF.

This sequence joins TRBV14 and TRBJ2-1, with D tentatively TRBD1 or TRBD2 (7 bases each). The CDR3 covers 17 residues. V lost 4 bases and J lost 0, with 16 bases in between. From germline, CDR1 is SGHDN and CDR2 FVKESK. The CDR3 sequence is CASSPPGGGLSYNEQFF. DNA of the CDR3: TGTGCCAGCAGCCCCCCAGGGGGGGGGCTCTCCTACAATGAGCAGTTCTTC.

The J gene is TRBJ2-7, the V gene TRBV18; 7 bases agree with TRBD1. Germline V CDR1 and CDR2: KGHSH, LQKENI. This CDR3 has 16 residues. The junction had 10 bases not matched to a gene; V was cut back by 3 bases and J by 2 bases. This CDR3 is CASSPGTVVATYEQYF. The CDR3 coding sequence is TGTGCCAGCTCACCCGGGACAGTAGTGGCGACCTACGAGCAGTACTTC.